This TCR beta chain was captured by sequencing in a study of blood T cell repertoires in COVID-19. Original data processing: Quantification of nucleated cells was approximated via reference gene primer amplification. Measured with immunoSEQ multiplex PCR; TCRdb has only the in-frame clones, and not every one. That table supplies the V and J calls and clone size; D and trimming were determined from the DNA. The table shows 100,000 to 150,000 clones, with 88% occurring only once. V was pared by 8 bases and J by 7 bases, with 11 bases of the junction left unmatched. Germline values: CDR1 MDHEN, CDR2 SYDVKM. CDR3 length: 15 residues.

This receptor was taken from a man in his sixties or seventies with active COVID-19. The sequenced material came from peripheral blood. The gene calls are TRBV28 and TRBJ2-1, with 10 positions matching TRBD1. As DNA, the CDR3 is TGTGCCAGCGGGGGTCTCGGGACAGGGGTAAATGAGCAGTTCTTC. It specifies CASGGLGTGVNEQFF. Based on the CDR3 plus reference TRBV28 and TRBJ2-1, the full variable domain is DVKVTQSSRYLVKRTGEKVFLECVQDMDHENMFWYRQDPGLGLRLIYFSYDVKMKEKGDIPEGYSVSREKKERFSLILESASTNQTSMYLCASGGLGTGVNEQFFGPGTRLTVL.